The entry below describes one T cell receptor (beta chain). One end of the junction varies from germline; a read error may be responsible. CDR3 length equals 14 residues. Per the germline V gene, CDR1 is SEHNR and CDR2 is FQNEAQ (reference sequence). These data belong to a study of cytomegalovirus exposure and HLA in healthy donors. PCR involved 60 Vbeta and 13 Jbeta primers. Measured with immunoSEQ multiplex PCR; TCRdb has only the in-frame clones, and not every one. This sample carries about 99,000 clones, 65% to 85% of them seen once, and the ten largest clones take roughly 4%. The rearrangement uses TRBV7-9 and TRBJ2-7; 8 nucleotides align to TRBD1. The receptor was isolated from a man aged 45 to 65 in good health and CMV-seropositive. Sequencing was done on a sample of PBMCs. The CDR3 here is CSSSLDGTGLEQYF. The CDR3 DNA sequence: TGTTCCAGCAGCTTAGACGGGACAGGTCTCGAGCAGTACTTC.